This entry lists 12 T cell receptor beta chains sequenced from one sample in a study of identical twins. A single record per CDR3 protein comes from TCRdb applying MiXCR to the 5' RACE reads. Of 200,000 to 300,000 distinct CDR3 sequences in the sample, about 13% were seen once. This sample also belongs to another study, concerning yellow fever vaccine responses in identical twins.

Sequencing was carried out using memory (CD45RO+) T cells sorted from blood. These receptors came from a woman aged 18-29 years in good health.

The sample holds a few counts of this clonotype. The chain employs TRBV7-3 and TRBJ2-3, with 7 positions matching TRBD1. The V and J ends lost 1 base and 0 bases, in that order; junction bases with no gene match: 19. This CDR3 comprises 21 residues. Germline CDR1 reads SGHTA; CDR2 reads FQGTGA. In nucleotides, the CDR3 is TGTGCCAGCAGCTTAAGGAGTCGGGGACAGTCGACTACCCCTAGCACAGATACGCAGTATTTT. Translation gives CASSLRSRGQSTTPSTDTQYF.

The chain employs TRBV6-5 and TRBJ1-2; tentatively, D is TRBD1 (6 bases). Trimming pared 4 bases from V and 7 bases from J, leaving 16 bases between. Per the germline V gene, CDR1 is MNHEY and CDR2 is SVGAGI. There are 14 residues in the CDR3. CDR3 sequence reads: CASSLGGMSGGYTF. CDR3 sequence (DNA): TGTGCCAGCAGTTTGGGGGGCATGTCTGGTGGCTACACCTTC.

The sample holds a few counts of this clonotype. The V and J genes are TRBV5-1 and TRBJ2-3; unclear D gene. Germline assignment: CDR1 SGHRS and CDR2 YFSETQ. The CDR3 contains 14 residues. Deletions cut 4 bases from V and 3 bases from J, with 12 bases between. This CDR3 reads CASSLRIGTDTQYF. In nucleotides, the CDR3 is TGCGCCAGCAGCCTGAGGATAGGGACAGATACGCAGTATTTT.

This clonotype was seen repeatedly, ten times or more. The rearrangement links TRBV19 to TRBJ2-5; D may be TRBD1 (6 bases). CDR1 is LNHDA, CDR2 SQIVND, per germline (reference sequence). V lost 1 base and J 5 bases, leaving 11 bases between the germline ends. The CDR3 totals 14 residues. As DNA, the CDR3 is TGTGCCAGTAGTATAGGAGGGGGAGATGAGACCCAGTACTTC. This sequence encodes CASSIGGGDETQYF. Using reference TRBV19 and TRBJ2-5 for the parts outside the CDR3, the full variable domain is DGGITQSPKYLFRKEGQNVTLSCEQNLNHDAMYWYRQDPGQGLRLIYYSQIVNDFQKGDIAEGYSVSREKKESFPLTVTSAQKNPTAFYLCASSIGGGDETQYFGPGTRLLVL.

This clonotype was counted many times. This chain joins TRBV20-1 and TRBJ2-3; 10 nucleotides align to TRBD2. J gave up 2 bases and V 6 bases, and 8 bases lay outside the gene matches. The CDR3 totals 15 residues. Germline assignment: CDR1 DFQATT and CDR2 SNEGSKA (reference sequence). The CDR3 DNA follows: TGCAGTGCCTCGACCGGGACTAGCGCCACAGATACGCAGTATTTT. It specifies CSASTGTSATDTQYF.

The chain combines TRBV24-1 with TRBJ1-3; no definite D call. The CDR3 spans 15 residues. Deletions cut 2 bases from V and 0 bases from J, with 7 bases between. Germline CDR1 reads KGHDR; CDR2 reads SFDVKD. The CDR3 region is CATSDWKDSGNTIYF. CDR3 sequence (DNA): TGTGCCACCAGTGATTGGAAGGACTCTGGAAACACCATATATTTT.

The chain is built from TRBV12-3 or TRBV12-4 and TRBJ1-1; D gene unclear. This CDR3 contains 16 residues. V was shortened by 6 bases and J by 6 bases, with 23 bases between the two germline ends. Here the CDR3 DNA reads TGTGCCAGCAGATCTGCGTCAATTACAAGGTACGCTGAAGCTTTCTTT. Encoded protein: CASRSASITRYAEAFF.

This rearrangement joins TRBV7-8 to TRBJ2-5; TRBD1 is a possible D gene (7 bases). The V end lost 5 bases, the J end lost 0 bases, and 19 bases lay between the germline ends. The length of the CDR3 is 17 residues. Germline V gene data show CDR1 as SGHVS and CDR2 as FQNEAQ. The CDR3 protein is CASSPGGTVRYQETQYF. CDR3 DNA: TGTGCCAGCAGCCCCGGAGGGACAGTTCGGTACCAAGAGACCCAGTACTTC.

Many counts were recorded for this clonotype. CDR3: CASSQGVIPNSPNTGELFF. The CDR3 DNA sequence: TGCGCCAGCAGCCAAGGTGTTATCCCTAACAGCCCGAACACCGGGGAGCTGTTTTTT. The J gene is TRBJ2-2, the V gene TRBV4-3; D is ambiguous. V dropped 1 base and J dropped 0 bases, with 18 bases sitting between them. Germline V gene sequence: CDR1 LGHNA, CDR2 YSLEER. This CDR3 region has 19 residues.

This clonotype has ten or more counts. V gene TRBV10-3 combines with J gene TRBJ2-2; 9 bases are a match to TRBD2. After removal of 11 bases from V and 1 base from J, the junction contained 17 bases not matched to a gene. The germline CDR1 and CDR2 sequences are ENHRY and SYGVKD. The CDR3 length is 18 residues. The CDR3 nucleotides read TGTGCCTCGCGGGTCGCCCCTGCTAGCGGGAAGAACACCGGGGAGCTGTTTTTT. Translation: CASRVAPASGKNTGELFF.

In this sample, this clonotype turned up many times. The rearrangement joins TRBV12-3 or TRBV12-4 to TRBJ1-4; TRBD1 matches 7 bases. The CDR3 is 18 amino acids. J was trimmed by 2 bases and V by 5 bases; bases with no gene match: 14. In DNA form, the CDR3 reads TGTGCCAGCAGTGGCCGGGACAGACTTCGAGGGACTAATGAAAAACTGTTTTTT. Protein: CASSGRDRLRGTNEKLFF.

There are many counts of this clonotype. The chain joins TRBV6-4 to TRBJ2-3; 8 bases agree with TRBD2. Germline CDR1 MRHNA, CDR2 SNTAGT. This CDR3 has 15 residues. J gave up 5 bases and V 4 bases, and 8 bases lay outside the gene matches. The CDR3 DNA sequence: TGTGCCAGCAGTGTAGGGGCGGGAGGAGGAGATACGCAGTATTTT. It specifies CASSVGAGGGDTQYF.